Following are 17 T cell receptor beta chains from one sample sequenced in a study of blood T cells in healthy people across ages. A J-beta primer mix and a sample-barcoded 5' primer were used in a second PCR of roughly 7 to 12 cycles. TCRdb re-called the 5' RACE reads through MiXCR, storing one row per CDR3 protein. In the table there are about 730,000 distinct CDR3 sequences, approximately 39% of which are singletons. Sequencing was performed on blood. The receptors were gathered from a woman aged 55-75 years in good health.

The gene calls are TRBV7-3 and TRBJ2-1; D might be TRBD2 (6 bases). The CDR3 covers 16 residues. CDR1 SGHTA and CDR2 FQGTGA come from the germline V gene. The ends were cut back, 4 bases at V and 7 bases at J, with 20 bases in the middle. The CDR3 spells CASSSSLGTGNNEQFF. The CDR3 bases are TGTGCCAGCAGCTCAAGCCTTGGGACTGGGAATAATGAGCAGTTCTTC.

The V gene is TRBV7-9, the J gene TRBJ1-4, with D hard to call. CDR3 length: 15 amino acids. Between the trimmed V and J ends, which lost 1 base and 7 bases, there was a span of 13 bases. From germline, CDR1 is SEHNR and CDR2 FQNEAQ (reference sequence). CDR3 in amino acids: CASSLGSGGSEKLFF. The CDR3 region has the DNA TGTGCCAGCAGCTTAGGTTCGGGAGGGAGTGAAAAACTGTTTTTT.

This clonotype turned up a few times. The rearrangement uses TRBV7-3 and TRBJ2-3, with D perhaps TRBD1 (5 bases). The V and J ends lost 4 bases and 5 bases respectively, with 13 bases between them. The V gene's germline CDR1 is SGHTA and CDR2 FQGTGA. The length of the CDR3 is 14 residues. Here the CDR3 DNA reads TGTGCCAGCAGCTCCCGACAGAGTGGAGATACGCAGTATTTT. Amino acid sequence: CASSSRQSGDTQYF.

Only a few counts were recorded for this clonotype. CDR3 amino acids: CAFGGDLGGELFF. CDR3 in DNA: TGTGCCTTCGGCGGGGACTTAGGCGGGGAGCTGTTTTTT. The chain links TRBV2 to TRBJ2-2; D might be TRBD2 (6 bases). The CDR3 loop spans 13 amino acids. The germline gives CDR1 SNHLY, CDR2 FYNNEI. The V and J ends lost 11 bases and 7 bases respectively, with 17 bases between them.

The chain combines TRBV7-9 with TRBJ2-5; possibly TRBD1 or TRBD2 for D (6 bases each). The germline V gene encodes CDR1 SEHNR and CDR2 FQNEAQ (reference sequence). The V gene lost 0 bases and the J gene lost 13 bases, with 15 bases spanning the gap. The CDR3 consists of 13 residues. DNA of the CDR3: TGTGCCAGCAGCTTAGCGCCGGGGGCTAAACCGTACTTC. The encoded protein is CASSLAPGAKPYF.

This clonotype turned up a few times. V and J are TRBV6-5 and TRBJ2-1, with D unclear. V dropped 0 bases and J dropped 4 bases, with 10 bases sitting between them. This CDR3 has 15 amino acids. Germline V gene lookup returns CDR1 MNHEY and CDR2 SVGAGI. CDR3 DNA: TGTGCCAGCAGTTACTCGATCTCGGGTTACAATGAGCAGTTCTTC. It yields the protein CASSYSISGYNEQFF.

The V call is TRBV12-3 or TRBV12-4, the J call TRBJ2-6; no clear D gene. V shed 8 bases and J shed 0 bases, with 14 bases lying between them. The CDR3 length is 16 residues. The CDR3 nucleotides read TGTGCCAGCGCCGAAGGGCATTCCTCTGGGGCCAACGTCCTGACTTTC. Its protein product is CASAEGHSSGANVLTF.

On this clonotype itself: An end of the junction differs from the germline gene, which may be a read error. This CDR3 is CTSSQGQGRLTGYTF. The CDR3 DNA follows: TGTACCAGCAGCCAAGGCCAGGGGCGGTTGACTGGCTACACCTTC. The V gene is TRBV3-1, the J gene TRBJ1-2; a weak D match, TRBD1 (6 bases). The CDR3 is 15 residues long. CDR1 is LGHDT and CDR2 is YNNKEL in the germline V gene (reference sequence).

This chain joins TRBV10-3 and TRBJ2-7, with D possibly TRBD2 on 5 matching bases. The CDR3 length is 14 residues. CDR1 and CDR2 (germline): ENHRY, SYGVKD. Trimming cost V 2 bases and J 3 bases, with 11 bases left between them. As DNA, the CDR3 is TGTGCCATCAGTGAGCTGGGAGTGGACTACGAGCAGTACTTC. Encoded protein: CAISELGVDYEQYF.

A word on this clonotype: Being one base from a much bigger clone, this may be a read error. The genes are TRBV28 and TRBJ2-5, with D unclear. V gave up 6 bases and J gave up 9 bases, with 17 bases separating them. Germline V gene sequence: CDR1 MDHEN, CDR2 SYDVKM. The CDR3 spans 13 residues. CDR3 bases: TGTGCCAGCAGCCAGTTTGATAGTAGGCCCCAGTACTTC. It is translated as CASSQFDSRPQYF.

The J gene is TRBJ2-1, the V gene TRBV7-9, with 8 bases that match TRBD2. Germline lookup yields CDR1 SEHNR and CDR2 FQNEAQ (reference sequence). The CDR3 sequence is 16 residues long. Unmatched junction bases numbered 6, after V lost 1 base and J lost 4 bases. For the CDR3, the DNA is TGTGCCAGCAGCTTAGGTTGGGCTAGCGGGTACAATGAGCAGTTCTTC. Translation: CASSLGWASGYNEQFF.

This chain joins TRBV6-5 and TRBJ2-1, with 12 nucleotides matching TRBD2. The CDR3 sequence is 15 residues long. Germline values: CDR1 MNHEY, CDR2 SVGAGI. The V and J ends lost 5 bases and 7 bases, in that order; junction bases with no gene match: 6. CDR3 residues: CASSNGLAGLNEQFF. CDR3 nucleotides: TGTGCCAGCAGTAACGGACTAGCGGGGCTAAATGAGCAGTTCTTC.

The J gene is TRBJ2-1, the V gene TRBV6-5, with D hard to call. The CDR3 totals 15 residues. V was pared by 6 bases and J by 0 bases, with 12 bases between. Germline lookup yields CDR1 MNHEY and CDR2 SVGAGI. The DNA of the CDR3 is TGTGCCAGCAGACCCAGCTTGAGCTCCTACAATGAGCAGTTCTTC. Translated: CASRPSLSSYNEQFF.

V gene TRBV30 combines with J gene TRBJ2-7, with TRBD1 as a possible D gene (6 bases). The CDR3 runs 11 residues. Trimming shortened V by 8 bases and J by 2 bases, and 10 bases separated the two germline ends. Germline V gene data show CDR1 as GTSNPN and CDR2 as SVGIG (reference sequence). CDR3 protein: CAGGHTYEQYF. DNA for the CDR3: TGTGCCGGGGGACATACCTACGAGCAGTACTTC.

The chain joins TRBV20-1 to TRBJ1-1; D not certain. Germline V CDR1 and CDR2: DFQATT, SNEGSKA (reference sequence). V gave up 6 bases and J gave up 0 bases, with 14 bases separating them. The CDR3 contains 14 residues. CDR3 loop: CSAVITALNTEAFF. In nucleotides, the CDR3 is TGCAGTGCCGTGATTACGGCTTTGAACACTGAAGCTTTCTTT.

This clonotype was counted many times. The V gene is TRBV6-5, the J gene TRBJ2-3, with D tentatively TRBD1 (5 bases). In germline, CDR1 is MNHEY, CDR2 SVGAGI. This CDR3 has 15 residues. The V and J ends lost 2 bases and 0 bases respectively, with 9 bases between them. The DNA of the CDR3 is TGTGCCAGCAGTTACGGGGCAATTAGCACAGATACGCAGTATTTT. This gives the protein CASSYGAISTDTQYF.

V and J are TRBV18 and TRBJ2-7; D uncertain. TRBJ2-5 matches the DNA end more closely, so the J call is doubtful. The length of the CDR3 is 14 residues. Germline CDR1 reads KGHSH; CDR2 reads LQKENI. This CDR3 reads CASSQVATGETQYF. CDR3 DNA: TGTGCCAGCTCACAGGTAGCCACCGGGGAGACCCAGTACTTC.